The T cell receptor beta chain under discussion was sequenced for a study of blood T cell repertoires in COVID-19. Study as a whole: Acute and convalescent COVID-19 samples came from the United States, Italy and Spain. T cells, B-cell-depleted T cells, or PBMCs supplied cDNA or gDNA.

The germline gives CDR1 LGHNA, CDR2 YNFKEQ. V lost 4 bases, J lost 10 bases, and 10 bases stayed unmatched. The CDR3 spans 15 residues. As handled by the study authors: Estimation of nucleated cell counts relied on the amplification of reference gene primers. Clones were sequenced by immunoSEQ multiplex PCR, and TCRdb holds only the in-frame ones, with some missing. For V, J and clone size, that table is used; D and trimming come from the DNA. The sample holds 150,000 to 200,000 clones, about 81% seen once. This receptor was identified in a man aged 55 to 69 with active or convalescent COVID-19. The sequenced material came from peripheral blood. The chain couples TRBV4-2 to TRBJ2-5; 12 positions match TRBD2. CDR3 loop: CASSPGLAGPGDQYF. The CDR3 DNA reads TGTGCCAGCAGCCCTGGACTAGCGGGGCCGGGTGACCAGTACTTC.